A single sample gave rise to the 11 T cell receptor beta chains below, sequenced in a study of Graves' ophthalmopathy and Graves' hyperthyroidism. RNA transcripts served as template for amplifying TCR beta CDR3 sequences. The workflow started with a first-round RT-PCR run with HTBI primers and then moved on to a second-round multiplex PCR. TCRdb processed the multiplex PCR reads anew with MiXCR; each CDR3 protein has one entry. The sample has about 620,000 distinct CDR3 sequences, around a fifth seen once. Sequenced: peripheral blood. The source of these receptors is a woman aged 18 to 35 with stable Graves' hyperthyroidism. Some clones in this sample may be carry-over from other donors' samples.

This clonotype has at least ten counts. The chain combines TRBV12-3 or TRBV12-4 with TRBJ1-6, with D possibly being TRBD1 (6 bases). This CDR3 region has 14 residues. V dropped 2 bases and J dropped 13 bases, with 15 bases sitting between them. In DNA, the CDR3 is TGTGCCAGCAGTTTACGGGCAGGGGACGCGCCCCTCCACTTT. Its protein is CASSLRAGDAPLHF.

This clonotype was seen more than once but under ten times. The CDR3 loop reads CASSSLGPGTDEQYF. CDR3 DNA sequence: TGTGCCAGCAGTTCCCTGGGGCCGGGAACGGACGAGCAGTACTTC. The chain employs TRBV6-5 and TRBJ2-7, with D possibly being TRBD1 or TRBD2 (5 bases each). Between the trimmed V and J ends, which lost 4 bases and 5 bases, there was a span of 18 bases. The CDR3 is 15 amino acids. From germline, CDR1 is MNHEY and CDR2 SVGAGI.

This clonotype was counted between two and nine times. The CDR3 nucleotides are TGTGCCAGGAATTTCCCCACAGGGCTGATGCAGCCCCAGCATTTT. Amino acid sequence: CARNFPTGLMQPQHF. The rearrangement joins TRBV19 to TRBJ1-5; a weak D match, TRBD1 (6 bases). V shed 9 bases and J shed 7 bases, with 22 bases lying between them. Germline CDR1 LNHDA, CDR2 SQIVND (reference sequence). The CDR3 is 15 residues long.

This clonotype was recorded at least ten times. DNA for the CDR3: TGTGCCAGTAGTGCGGACGCCCGTTCCTACGAGCAGTACTTC. It specifies CASSADARSYEQYF. V and J are TRBV19 and TRBJ2-7; D unresolved. The CDR3 runs to 14 residues. In germline, CDR1 is LNHDA, CDR2 SQIVND (reference sequence). Trimming took 5 bases from V and 1 from J, leaving 12 bases between them.

This clonotype was seen many times. The J gene is TRBJ2-2, the V gene TRBV6-5; D is uncertain. V lost 2 bases and J 1 base, leaving 5 bases between the germline ends. Germline assignment: CDR1 MNHEY and CDR2 SVGAGI. This CDR3 has 14 amino acids. The CDR3 nucleotides read TGTGCCAGCAGTTACGAAAGGAACACCGGGGAGCTGTTTTTT. Translating gives CASSYERNTGELFF.

The chain carries TRBV6-5 and TRBJ2-7; tentative D call: TRBD1 (5 bases). The CDR3 is 14 residues long. Germline assignment: CDR1 MNHEY and CDR2 SVGAGI. This CDR3 reads CASSYRGSTYEPYV. The CDR3 DNA follows: TGTGCCAGCAGTTACAGGGGATCCACCTACGAGCCGTACGTC.

This clonotype was seen many times. V usage is TRBV12-3 or TRBV12-4 and J usage is TRBJ2-5; 7 bases align to TRBD1. The V and J ends lost 6 bases and 5 bases, in that order; junction bases with no gene match: 9. The CDR3 consists of 14 residues. CDR3 coding DNA: TGTGCCAGCAGCCTGACAGGGTTGTATGAGACCCAGTACTTC. Translation gives CASSLTGLYETQYF.

V is TRBV6-9 and J is TRBJ2-5, with 11 bases identical to TRBD2. J gave up 2 bases and V 7 bases, and 9 bases lay outside the gene matches. The CDR3 contains 16 residues. CDR1 MNHGY and CDR2 SVAAGI come from the germline V gene. CDR3 coding DNA: TGTGCCAGCATCCAGACTAGCGGGGATAGACAAGAGACCCAGTACTTC. It encodes CASIQTSGDRQETQYF.

The chain has TRBV12-3 or TRBV12-4 and TRBJ1-2; D is possibly TRBD1 (6 bases). Trimming took 8 bases from V and 4 from J, leaving 14 bases between them. This CDR3 is 13 amino acids long. The CDR3 region has the DNA TGTGCCAGCCGGTCCGGGACAAGCTATGGCTACACCTTC. Protein: CASRSGTSYGYTF.

The chain combines TRBV30 with TRBJ2-4; D might be TRBD2 (5 bases). The length of the CDR3 is 14 residues. Germline values: CDR1 GTSNPN, CDR2 SVGIG (reference sequence). V dropped 4 bases and J dropped 0 bases, with 10 bases sitting between them. CDR3 DNA sequence: TGTGCCTGGATGCCAGGACTAGCCAAAAACATTCAGTACTTC. Protein: CAWMPGLAKNIQYF.

This clonotype was observed at least ten times. This chain uses TRBV11-2 with TRBJ1-5; a weak D match, TRBD1 (6 bases). This CDR3 has 20 amino acids. Trimming took off 0 bases at V and 1 base at J, with 22 bases between the two ends. The germline gives CDR1 SGHAT, CDR2 FQNNGV. CDR3 sequence reads: CASSLESARGGGISNQPQHF. CDR3 nucleotide sequence: TGTGCCAGCAGCTTAGAGAGCGCCAGGGGCGGAGGGATAAGCAATCAGCCCCAGCATTTT.